This TCR beta chain was identified during a study of OX40 agonist ivuxolimab in advanced cancers. Sequencing used immunoSEQ multiplex PCR; TCRdb keeps in-frame clones, though not all of them. The data hold fewer than 85,000 clones, with around 82% observed a single time. Germline lookup yields CDR1 MNHEY and CDR2 SMNVEV (reference sequence). The V gene lost 5 bases and the J gene lost 5 bases, with 12 bases spanning the gap. This CDR3 comprises 13 residues. Autoimmune disease history or systemic immunosuppression excluded patients. This clone has more than one count but fewer than ten. This TCR was sampled from an adult with an advanced solid tumor such as melanoma, head and neck, liver or kidney cancer. This sample comprised CD4+ or CD8+ T cells sorted from blood, obtained in a trial of the OX40 agonist ivuxolimab. The chain couples TRBV27 to TRBJ1-2, with unresolved D. The chain's CDR3 is CASSATTDYGYTF. DNA of the CDR3: TGTGCCAGCAGTGCGACGACTGATTATGGCTACACCTTC.